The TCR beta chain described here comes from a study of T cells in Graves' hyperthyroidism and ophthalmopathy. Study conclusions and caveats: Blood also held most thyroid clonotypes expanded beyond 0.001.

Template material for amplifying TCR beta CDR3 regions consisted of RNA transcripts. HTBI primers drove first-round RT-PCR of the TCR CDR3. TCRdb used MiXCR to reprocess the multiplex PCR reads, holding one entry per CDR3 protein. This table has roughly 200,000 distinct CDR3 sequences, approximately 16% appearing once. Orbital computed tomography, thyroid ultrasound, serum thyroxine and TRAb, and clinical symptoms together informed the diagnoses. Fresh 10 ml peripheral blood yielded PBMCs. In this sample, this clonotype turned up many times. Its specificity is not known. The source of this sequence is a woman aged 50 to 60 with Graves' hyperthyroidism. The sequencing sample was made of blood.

For the CDR3, the DNA is TGTGCCAGCAGCTCAGAACCGGGACAGGGACGATCACCCCTCCACTTT. This encodes CASSSEPGQGRSPLHF. J is TRBJ1-6 and V is TRBV7-2; 9 bases map to TRBD1. The CDR3 runs 16 residues. Trimming at V came to 4 bases and at J to 10 bases, leaving 11 bases not matched to a gene. CDR1 and CDR2 from the germline V gene are SGHTA and FQGNSA.